The rows below give T cell receptor beta chains drawn from one sample of a study of shared clonotypes between healthy human individuals. Some clones are missing from TCRdb's copy, which holds only in-frame ones; the method was immunoSEQ multiplex PCR. The sample yields hundreds of thousands of clones, 85% to 95% seen once. Sequencing was carried out using naive CD8+ T cells sorted from blood. The receptors were gathered from a woman in her thirties in good health. The CDR3 runs from the conserved cysteine through the conserved F or W. Each record gives: V gene, J gene, D gene, clone size, CDR3 DNA, CDR3 protein. A D gene is named only where the DNA matches it firmly. The size entry is marked missing in some rows and otherwise reads once, few, many or a size class.

>TRBV29-1|TRBJ1-4|NA|NA
TGCAGCGCCACGACGATGGGTGATGAAAAACTGTTTTTT
CSATTMGDEKLFF
>TRBV19|TRBJ2-3|NA|once
TGTGCCAGTAGTCTCACGCCCGGGAGAACAGATACGCAGTATTTT
CASSLTPGRTDTQYF
>TRBV4-2|TRBJ1-1|TRBD1|few
TGTGCCAGCAGCCCGGGACAGAATACGAACACTGAAGCTTTCTTT
CASSPGQNTNTEAFF
>TRBV5-4|TRBJ2-7|NA|once
TGTGCCAGCAGCTTCGGCCACTCCTACGAGCAGTACTTC
CASSFGHSYEQYF
>TRBV28|TRBJ2-5|TRBD2|NA
TGTGCCAGCAGTTTAGCGGGAGTTGAAGAGACCCAGTACTTC
CASSLAGVEETQYF
>TRBV28|TRBJ2-7|NA|NA
TGTGCCAGCAGTTTTAGTTATTCCACCTACGAGCAGTACTTC
CASSFSYSTYEQYF
>TRBV7-9|TRBJ1-1|NA|NA
TGTGCCAGCAGCTTATTGGGGGGGAACACTGAAGCTTTCTTT
CASSLLGGNTEAFF
>TRBV7-9|TRBJ2-1|NA|NA
TGTGCCAGCAGCTTGGGGTCGGTCACCCACAATGAGCAGTTCTTC
CASSLGSVTHNEQFF
>TRBV27|TRBJ2-7|NA|NA
TGTGCCAGCAGTTTACCGGGCGGCGAGCAGTACTTC
CASSLPGGEQYF
>TRBV4-1|TRBJ1-1|TRBD1|NA
TGCGCCAGCAGCCATCCTCAGACAGGGAAAGGGGAAAACACTGAAGCTTTCTTT
CASSHPQTGKGENTEAFF
>TRBV7-8|TRBJ2-7|TRBD2|once
TGTGCCAGCAGCTTAGCCGGGACTAGCGGCACCTACGAGCAGTACTTC
CASSLAGTSGTYEQYF
>TRBV5-1|TRBJ1-1|TRBD1|NA
TGCGCCAGCAGCGTGGGACAGGGATTCACTGAAGCTTTCTTT
CASSVGQGFTEAFF
>TRBV10-2|TRBJ2-7|NA|NA
TGCGCCAGCAGTGAGTCTGACGGGACAATAGACTACGAGCAGTACTTC
CASSESDGTIDYEQYF
>TRBV28|TRBJ1-3|TRBD1|NA
TGTGCCAGCAGTGTACAGGGGACTGGAAACACCATATATTTT
CASSVQGTGNTIYF
>TRBV28|TRBJ1-5|TRBD1|NA
TGTGCCAGCAGTTTATCTAAACAGGGGTATCAGCCCCAGCATTTT
CASSLSKQGYQPQHF
>TRBV16|TRBJ2-3|NA|NA
TGTGCCAGCACCGATACCTCCGGAGCAACAGATACGCAGTATTTT
CASTDTSGATDTQYF
>TRBV5-6|TRBJ2-1|TRBD2|NA
TGTGCCAGCAGCCGATGGACTAGCGGGACCGGACCCTACAATGAGCAGTTCTTC
CASSRWTSGTGPYNEQFF
>TRBV28|TRBJ2-5|NA|once
TGTGCCAGCAGTTTAGTGGGACGGCAGTACTTC
CASSLVGRQYF
>TRBV28|TRBJ1-5|NA|NA
TGTGCCAGCAGTTTAACAGGGACCAATCAGCCCCAGCATTTT
CASSLTGTNQPQHF
>TRBV9|TRBJ2-7|TRBD2|NA
TGTGCCAGCAGCGCGGCTAGCGGAAGCTACGAGCAGTACTTC
CASSAASGSYEQYF
>TRBV7-2|TRBJ2-6|NA|NA
TGTGCCAGCAGCTCCCGCACCTTTCACTGGGTCGTTGGGGCCAACGTCCTGACTTTC
CASSSRTFHWVVGANVLTF
>TRBV27|TRBJ2-7|NA|NA
TGTGCCAGCAGAGGGTCGTCCTACGAGCAGTACTTC
CASRGSSYEQYF
>TRBV5-6|TRBJ2-2|TRBD2|NA
TGTGCCAGCAGCTTGTCTGCGGGAGGCTTCCGGGAGCTGTTTTTT
CASSLSAGGFRELFF
>TRBV2|TRBJ1-5|TRBD1|NA
TGTGCCAGCAGCTGGGACAGACAAGACCATCAGCCCCAGCATTTT
CASSWDRQDHQPQHF
>TRBV13|TRBJ2-7|TRBD1|NA
TGTGCCAGCAGCTTCCAGACAGGGGACTACGAGCAGTACTTC
CASSFQTGDYEQYF
>TRBV19|TRBJ2-1|NA|NA
TGTGCCAGTAGTACGTCGGGGGGCCAGGGCCACTACAATGAGCAGTTCTTC
CASSTSGGQGHYNEQFF
>TRBV5-4|TRBJ2-7|TRBD1|once
TGTGCCAGCAGCTGGGACAGATACGAGCAGTACTTC
CASSWDRYEQYF
>TRBV4-1|TRBJ2-1|TRBD2|NA
TGCGCCAGCAGCCCCTGGGGTAGCGGGAGTATTTATGAGCAGTTCTTC
CASSPWGSGSIYEQFF